The source of this T cell receptor beta chain is a study of STAT5B mutations in CD4+ large granular lymphocyte leukemia. General study points: No patients shared main leukemic clonotypes, though roughly 25% appeared at low frequency elsewhere. Patient CD4-sorted repertoires looked more clonal than healthy CD4+ repertoires, even without putative leukemic clones.

Buffy coats from healthy blood donors served as controls. This clone appeared a few times. What it binds is not known. The germline V gene has CDR1 LNHNV and CDR2 YYDKDF (reference sequence). The CDR3 has 16 amino acids. Losses at the gene ends were 5 bases for V and 5 bases for J; bases not matched to a gene: 10. This was a survey-level run. Sequencing was performed with immunoSEQ multiplex PCR; in TCRdb, only in-frame clones are kept and a portion is missing. The table has 40,000 to 55,000 clones, more than 65% seen once. The chain carries TRBV15 and TRBJ1-4, with TRBD1 matching 8 bases. This sequence originates from a human donor in good health. The sequencing sample was made of CD4+ T cells from blood buffy coats. DNA for the CDR3: TGTGCCACCAGCGGAGGACAGGGAGGTTTCAATGAAAAACTGTTTTTT. Translated: CATSGGQGGFNEKLFF.